The next 8 T cell receptor beta chains were all read from a single sample in a study of response to subunit inactivated influenza vaccine. TCRdb analysed the RT-PCR reads with MiXCR anew, one entry per CDR3 protein. Of about 520,000 distinct CDR3 sequences listed, approximately 11% are singletons. Sample: PBMCs from blood, taken 45 days after vaccination. All receptors come from a man aged 50-60 years who received an inactivated influenza vaccine.

This clonotype was observed many times. This rearrangement joins TRBV9 to TRBJ1-4; 7 bases are a match to TRBD1. The CDR3 consists of 15 residues. J was trimmed by 5 bases and V by 3 bases; bases with no gene match: 7. Germline CDR1 reads SGDLS; CDR2 reads YYNGEE. This chain's CDR3 is CASSGRDSPNEKLFF. In nucleotides, the CDR3 is TGTGCCAGCAGCGGAAGGGACAGCCCCAATGAAAAACTGTTTTTT.

This clonotype was recorded at least ten times. V gene TRBV20-1 combines with J gene TRBJ2-5; D is possibly TRBD2 (6 bases). Germline CDR1 DFQATT, CDR2 SNEGSKA (reference sequence). V shed 1 base and J shed 0 bases, with 15 bases lying between them. The CDR3 sequence is 16 residues long. This CDR3 is CSARAGERGYQETQYF. CDR3 nucleotides: TGCAGTGCTAGAGCTGGAGAACGGGGGTACCAAGAGACCCAGTACTTC.

This clonotype was counted between two and nine times. The V and J genes are TRBV2 and TRBJ2-1; tentatively, D is TRBD1 or TRBD2 (5 bases each). From germline, CDR1 is SNHLY and CDR2 FYNNEI. Trimming removed 4 bases at V and 0 bases at J, with 7 bases between. The CDR3 is 14 residues long. The CDR3 protein is CASSGDGSYNEQFF. The DNA for the CDR3 is TGTGCCAGCAGTGGGGACGGCTCCTACAATGAGCAGTTCTTC.

The CDR3 loop reads CASSLVSSRSYNEQFF. The DNA of the CDR3 is TGTGCCAGCAGCTTAGTTAGCTCCAGGTCCTACAATGAGCAGTTCTTC. V usage is TRBV7-2 and J usage is TRBJ2-1; D not resolved. Germline V gene data show CDR1 as SGHTA and CDR2 as FQGNSA. V lost 1 base, J lost 1 base, and 11 bases lay in between. The CDR3 length is 16 residues.

CDR3 sequence: CASRLAKGLAGGGGSYNEQFF. CDR3 nucleotides: TGTGCAAGTCGCTTAGCAAAAGGACTAGCGGGAGGGGGCGGGTCCTACAATGAGCAGTTCTTC. J is TRBJ2-1 and V is TRBV12-2; TRBD2, the table's D call, was not compared with the DNA. TRBV12-2 is a pseudogene. The CDR3 has 21 residues.

This chain uses TRBV7-9 with TRBJ2-4; possible D gene TRBD2, 6 bases. The V gene's germline CDR1 is SEHNR and CDR2 FQNEAQ (reference sequence). This CDR3 comprises 16 residues. Trimming took 3 bases from V and 0 from J, leaving 12 bases between them. CDR3 nucleotide sequence: TGTGCCAGCAGCTTGGAGGGTCATCTAGCCAAAAACATTCAGTACTTC. Translation: CASSLEGHLAKNIQYF.

This chain links TRBV9 with TRBJ2-3; TRBD2 agrees at 9 bases. Germline V gives CDR1 SGDLS, CDR2 YYNGEE. This CDR3 spans 16 amino acids. Trimming at V came to 2 bases and at J to 0 bases, leaving 4 bases not matched to a gene. CDR3: CASSVSGGFSTDTQYF. The CDR3 nucleotides read TGTGCCAGCAGCGTTAGCGGGGGTTTTAGCACAGATACGCAGTATTTT.

The chain recombines TRBV5-6 with TRBJ2-1; 8 bases are a match to TRBD2. The CDR3 is 16 amino acids. Trimming took 0 bases from V and 7 from J; bases not matched to a gene: 9. The germline gives CDR1 SGHDT, CDR2 YYEEEE. This CDR3 is CASSLEGGRPWNEQFF. As DNA, the CDR3 is TGTGCCAGCAGCTTGGAGGGCGGGAGGCCGTGGAATGAGCAGTTCTTC.